Below are 16 T cell receptor beta chains sequenced from a single sample in a study of preoperative IRX-2 immunotherapy in early breast cancer. Profiled with immunoSEQ multiplex PCR; TCRdb holds only in-frame clones, not every one. The sample includes about 38,000 clones, roughly four fifths of them seen just once. As for treatment: preoperative locoregional IRX-2 cytokine immunotherapy. Sequencing was performed on lymph node tissue, taken after IRX-2 immunotherapy. These TCRs come from a human donor with breast cancer.

The chain recombines TRBV6-8 with TRBJ2-3; possibly TRBD2 for D (7 bases). CDR1 is MNHGY and CDR2 is SAAAGT in the germline V gene. This CDR3 has 17 amino acids. V was cut by 2 bases and J by 8 bases, with 23 bases left in between. The CDR3 protein is CASSYPAASTGRGTQYF. The CDR3 nucleotides are TGTGCCAGCAGTTACCCGGCGGCGAGTACAGGGAGGGGTACGCAGTATTTT.

The chain uses TRBV28 and TRBJ1-5; tentative D call: TRBD1 (6 bases). Germline CDR1 and CDR2: MDHEN and SYDVKM. The CDR3 has 15 amino acids. V was shortened by 7 bases and J by 4 bases, with 17 bases between the two germline ends. In nucleotides, the CDR3 is TGTGCCAGCATTCTTTCAGGGGAGGGGAATCAGCCCCAGCATTTT. Translation gives CASILSGEGNQPQHF.

The V gene is TRBV23-1, the J gene TRBJ1-2, with 10 bases lining up with TRBD1. TRBV23-1 is reported as an ORF; its role is uncertain. This CDR3 region has 15 residues. Trimming removed 6 bases from V and 5 bases from J; junction bases left unmatched: 9. This CDR3 is CASSQGQGGGYGYTF. The CDR3 nucleotides read TGCGCCAGCAGCCAAGGACAGGGGGGTGGGTATGGCTACACCTTC.

The chain is built from TRBV29-1 and TRBJ1-1; D call uncertain. The ends were cut back, 7 bases at V and 4 bases at J, with 13 bases in the middle. The germline V gene has CDR1 SQVTM and CDR2 ANQGSEA. There are 12 residues in the CDR3. CDR3 DNA sequence: TGCAGCGGCGGGGAGCCGGTCACTGAAGCTTTCTTT. It is translated as CSGGEPVTEAFF.

The rearrangement links TRBV10-1 to TRBJ2-3, with 9 bases aligning to TRBD2. Trimming cost V 2 bases and J 2 bases; bases outside gene matches: 8. The germline CDR1 and CDR2 sequences are WNHNN and SYGVQD (reference sequence). This CDR3 is 17 amino acids long. CDR3 loop: CASSERQPGLATDTQYF. In nucleotides, the CDR3 is TGCGCCAGCAGTGAGCGACAGCCGGGACTAGCCACAGATACGCAGTATTTT.

The chain couples TRBV19 to TRBJ1-1, with D possibly TRBD1 on 5 matching bases. CDR1 and CDR2 (germline): LNHDA, SQIVND (reference sequence). The germline V and J ends were trimmed by 3 bases and 3 bases, with 8 bases remaining between them. The CDR3 totals 13 residues. As DNA, the CDR3 is TGTGCCAGTAGTATGGGGCAGGACACTGAAGCTTTCTTT. This sequence encodes CASSMGQDTEAFF.

The rearrangement joins TRBV15 to TRBJ1-4, with no clear D. CDR3 length: 15 amino acids. V was cut by 6 bases and J by 3 bases, with 14 bases left in between. The germline V gene has CDR1 LNHNV and CDR2 YYDKDF (reference sequence). CDR3 residues: CATSPDGLSNEKLFF. For the CDR3, the DNA is TGTGCCACCAGTCCGGATGGACTCTCTAATGAAAAACTGTTTTTT.

This sequence joins TRBV5-1 and TRBJ2-3, with D unclear. Germline lookup yields CDR1 SGHRS and CDR2 YFSETQ. V lost 0 bases and J lost 3, with 8 bases in between. The CDR3 runs 14 residues. Here the CDR3 reads CASSLVIATDTQYF. CDR3 nucleotides: TGCGCCAGCAGCTTGGTGATAGCTACAGATACGCAGTATTTT.

V and J are TRBV10-2 and TRBJ2-3, with 7 nucleotides matching TRBD1. This CDR3 has 14 amino acids. V shed 5 bases, J shed 3 bases, and the junction held 5 bases outside the gene matches. In germline, CDR1 is WSHSY, CDR2 SAAADI. The CDR3 DNA reads TGCGCCAGCAGTAGTGGACAGGCTACAGATACGCAGTATTTT. Translation: CASSSGQATDTQYF.

In this sample, this clone turned up a few times. V usage is TRBV11-3 and J usage is TRBJ2-6; D not resolved. Looked up from germline, CDR1 is SGHNT and CDR2 is YENEEA. This CDR3 is built from 14 residues. With 6 bases removed from V and 1 base from J, the gap between germline ends came to 7 bases. The CDR3 loop reads CASRQNSGANVLTF. As DNA, the CDR3 is TGTGCCAGCAGGCAAAATTCTGGGGCCAACGTCCTGACTTTC. Complete variable domain (other parts from reference TRBV11-3 and TRBJ2-6): EAGVVQSPRYKIIEKKQPVAFWCNPISGHNTLYWYLQNLGQGPELLIRYENEEAVDDSQLPKDRFSAERLKGVDSTLKIQPAELGDSAVYLCASRQNSGANVLTFGAGSRLTVL.

J is TRBJ1-5 and V is TRBV6-8; weak D call: TRBD1 (6 bases). This CDR3 is 18 amino acids long. Germline V CDR1 and CDR2: MNHGY, SAAAGT. Trimming removed 0 bases from V and 0 bases from J, with 15 bases in between. CDR3 sequence reads: CASSYSGTGFDSNQPQHF. The CDR3 bases are TGTGCCAGCAGTTACTCCGGTACAGGGTTCGATAGCAATCAGCCCCAGCATTTT.

The chain is built from TRBV29-1 and TRBJ2-7; a weak D match, TRBD2 (7 bases). The CDR3 is 15 residues long. With 0 bases removed from V and 1 base from J, the gap between germline ends came to 13 bases. Germline lookup yields CDR1 SQVTM and CDR2 ANQGSEA. The CDR3 coding sequence is TGCAGCGTTGAAGATGGGGGGGCCGGGTCCTACGAGCAGTACTTC. This sequence encodes CSVEDGGAGSYEQYF.

This chain joins TRBV28 and TRBJ1-1; possibly TRBD1 for D (6 bases). The V gene lost 6 bases and the J gene lost 5 bases, with 16 bases spanning the gap. Germline V gene lookup returns CDR1 MDHEN and CDR2 SYDVKM. The CDR3 is made up of 14 amino acids. The DNA for the CDR3 is TGTGCCAGCAGCCCAGTAGGGGGGAATACTGAAGCTTTCTTT. It specifies CASSPVGGNTEAFF.

This clone came up once. The junction departs from the called germline gene at one end, perhaps through a read error. The chain links TRBV5-1 to TRBJ1-2; D is unresolved. Germline lookup yields CDR1 SGHRS and CDR2 YFSETQ. The CDR3 consists of 14 residues. The CDR3 spells CASSLVPGNYGYTF. The CDR3 DNA reads TGCGCCAGCAGCTTGGTCCCGGGAAACTATGGCTACACCTTT.

The chain joins TRBV18 to TRBJ1-2; D is undetermined. Germline CDR1 reads KGHSH; CDR2 reads LQKENI. This CDR3 spans 15 amino acids. The ends were cut back, 1 base at V and 4 bases at J, with 13 bases in the middle. The CDR3 nucleotides are TGTGCCAGCTCACCACAGGGCCCCGCGCCCTATGGCTACACCTTC. Amino acids: CASSPQGPAPYGYTF.

This chain uses TRBV28 with TRBJ1-1; no clear D. V was clipped by 7 bases and J by 1 base, with 13 bases between them. The CDR3 contains 14 residues. Germline V lookup: CDR1 MDHEN, CDR2 SYDVKM. The CDR3 sequence: CASIQDPGNTEAFF. In DNA form, the CDR3 reads TGTGCCAGCATTCAGGACCCCGGGAACACTGAAGCTTTCTTT.